This TCR beta chain was sequenced during a study of early T cells in non-severe SARS-CoV-2 infection. Study summary: Bulk RNA isolated from unsorted whole blood underwent sequencing; chains were not paired.

With V trimmed by 0 bases and J by 3 bases, 5 bases remained unmatched. Germline CDR1 is MGHRA and CDR2 is YSYEKL. The CDR3 sequence is 16 residues long. This clonotype was seen a handful of times. Its antigen is currently unknown. In the library, individual cDNA molecules carried attached unique molecular identifiers. A single record per CDR3 protein comes from TCRdb applying MiXCR to the 5' RACE reads. The sample carries over 70,000 distinct CDR3 sequences, roughly 14% recorded once. Study-level results: CD4 and private specificities were missed by VDJdb matching, which favored anti-spike CD8 responses.

Sequencing used whole blood. The V call is TRBV4-1, the J call TRBJ2-7; 10 bases line up with TRBD2. The sequence was collected from an adult who was a healthcare worker with PCR-confirmed SARS-CoV-2 infection or an uninfected control (not recorded which). Here the CDR3 DNA reads TGCGCCAGCAGCCAAGAGGAGCTAGCGGGGGACTACGAGCAGTACTTC. It yields the protein CASSQEELAGDYEQYF.